The 17 T cell receptor beta chains given below trace back to one sample, sequenced in a study of blood T cells in healthy people across ages. Then a second PCR, running roughly 7 to 11 cycles, was carried out with a sample-barcoded 5' primer and a J-beta primer mix. TCRdb re-called the 5' RACE reads through MiXCR, storing one row per CDR3 protein. The sample holds approximately 2,000,000 distinct CDR3 sequences, around 40% seen once. Sample: blood. These receptor sequences come from a human donor in good health.

This chain links TRBV15 with TRBJ2-5; 7 nucleotides match TRBD1. The CDR3 runs 16 residues. J gave up 1 base and V 4 bases, and 9 bases lay outside the gene matches. Germline lookup yields CDR1 LNHNV and CDR2 YYDKDF (reference sequence). DNA for the CDR3: TGTGCCACCAGCAACACCCTCAGGGGGATCCAAGAGACCCAGTACTTC. As protein: CATSNTLRGIQETQYF.

This clonotype came up a few times. This clone may be a read error of a much larger clone one base away. The chain employs TRBV5-1 and TRBJ1-2; D is unresolved. Germline CDR1 is SGHRS and CDR2 is YFSETQ. This CDR3 contains 12 residues. Trimming took off 3 bases at V and 4 bases at J, with 7 bases between the two ends. The CDR3 region is CASSSDVYGYTF. The CDR3, as DNA: TGCGCCAGCAGCTCGGATGTCTATGGCTACACCTTC.

This clonotype was detected only a few times. The V gene is TRBV6-1, the J gene TRBJ2-7, with D unclear. The V gene lost 2 bases and the J gene lost 4 bases, with 6 bases spanning the gap. The germline CDR1 and CDR2 sequences are MNHNS and SASEGT. There are 12 residues in the CDR3. The CDR3 region is CASSEPPYEQYF. CDR3 sequence (DNA): TGTGCCAGCAGTGAACCCCCGTACGAGCAGTACTTC.

The V gene is TRBV10-3, the J gene TRBJ1-5; D is ambiguous. Trimming took 2 bases from V and 2 from J, leaving 4 bases between them. The CDR3 is 13 residues long. Germline CDR1 is ENHRY and CDR2 is SYGVKD. CDR3 bases: TGTGCCATCAGTGAGGTAGGCAATCAGCCCCAGCATTTT. As protein: CAISEVGNQPQHF.

Only a few counts were recorded for this clonotype. The rearrangement links TRBV7-2 to TRBJ2-7, with unresolved D. Deletions cut 2 bases from V and 2 bases from J, with 7 bases between. CDR3 length: 13 residues. Germline-derived CDR1 and CDR2 are SGHTA and FQGNSA. CDR3 DNA: TGTGCCAGCAGCTTACCAGAGACCTACGAGCAGTACTTC. Amino acid sequence: CASSLPETYEQYF.

The V gene is TRBV10-3, the J gene TRBJ1-2; no firm D call. This CDR3 is 13 amino acids long. Between the trimmed V and J ends, which lost 4 bases and 4 bases, there was a span of 10 bases. Germline CDR1 reads ENHRY; CDR2 reads SYGVKD. The CDR3 DNA reads as TGTGCCATCAGTGGGTCGGTTGTCTATGGCTACACCTTC. Translating gives CAISGSVVYGYTF.

The chain carries TRBV30 and TRBJ1-5; tentatively, D is TRBD1 (5 bases). V lost 0 bases and J 5 bases, leaving 8 bases between the germline ends. The CDR3 totals 13 residues. Germline V lookup: CDR1 GTSNPN, CDR2 SVGIG (reference sequence). The CDR3 here is CAWSVGVDQPQHF. In DNA, the CDR3 is TGTGCCTGGAGTGTAGGGGTAGATCAGCCCCAGCATTTT.

The rearrangement joins TRBV14 to TRBJ1-1; tentatively, D is TRBD1 (6 bases). This CDR3 is built from 14 residues. The V gene lost 2 bases and the J gene lost 7 bases, with 14 bases spanning the gap. Germline V gene data show CDR1 as SGHDN and CDR2 as FVKESK. Here the CDR3 reads CASSQFGGLGEAFF. The CDR3 bases are TGTGCCAGCAGCCAATTCGGGGGGCTTGGTGAAGCTTTCTTT.

V and J are TRBV20-1 and TRBJ1-2; D might be TRBD1 (5 bases). The CDR3 totals 13 residues. The germline CDR1 and CDR2 sequences are DFQATT and SNEGSKA (reference sequence). V shed 2 bases and J shed 8 bases, with 15 bases lying between them. This CDR3 reads CSARTGPVSGYTF. The CDR3, as DNA: TGCAGTGCTAGAACAGGTCCCGTTAGCGGCTACACCTTC.

The genes are TRBV2 and TRBJ1-2; 9 bases align to TRBD1. Losses at the gene ends were 2 bases for V and 8 bases for J; bases not matched to a gene: 6. Germline V lookup: CDR1 SNHLY, CDR2 FYNNEI. The CDR3 is 14 amino acids. The DNA of the CDR3 is TGTGCCAGCAGTGAATCGGGACAGGGCGAAGGCTACACCTTC. Translating it yields CASSESGQGEGYTF.

The chain carries TRBV29-1 and TRBJ2-5; 9 bases align to TRBD1. The CDR3 runs to 16 residues. J lost 0 bases, V lost 7 bases, and 12 bases had no gene match. Germline CDR1 reads SQVTM; CDR2 reads ANQGSEA. The DNA of the CDR3 is TGCAGCGAAGCAACCTCCGGGACAGGGTACCAAGAGACCCAGTACTTC. This codes for CSEATSGTGYQETQYF.

The genes are TRBV7-2 and TRBJ1-1; 7 bases agree with TRBD1. The V and J ends lost 8 bases and 0 bases, in that order; junction bases with no gene match: 3. The CDR3 runs 13 residues. In germline, CDR1 is SGHTA, CDR2 FQGNSA. The CDR3 loop reads CASRDSMNTEAFF. CDR3 nucleotide sequence: TGTGCCAGCCGGGACAGCATGAACACTGAAGCTTTCTTT. Full variable domain (rest looked up from reference TRBV7-2 and TRBJ1-1): GAGVSQSPSNKVTEKGKDVELRCDPISGHTALYWYRQSLGQGLEFLIYFQGNSAPDKSGLPSDRFSAERTGGSVSTLTIQRTQQEDSAVYLCASRDSMNTEAFFGQGTRLTVV.

This clonotype was picked up one time. The chain has TRBV20-1 and TRBJ2-4; D might be TRBD1 (6 bases). The J call may not be correct, given that the DNA end is closer to TRBJ2-7. Germline V gene lookup returns CDR1 DFQATT and CDR2 SNEGSKA (reference sequence). CDR3 length: 13 residues. The CDR3 sequence is CSATKTGPYEQYF. CDR3 in DNA: TGCAGTGCCACTAAGACAGGCCCCTACGAGCAGTACTTC.

This chain's CDR3 is CASDGTYNEQFF. The CDR3 coding sequence is TGTGCCAGCGATGGCACGTACAATGAGCAGTTCTTC. The gene calls are TRBV28 and TRBJ2-1; D gene uncertain. V was pared by 8 bases and J by 4 bases, with 9 bases between. Germline CDR1 reads MDHEN; CDR2 reads SYDVKM. CDR3 length: 12 amino acids.

The chain combines TRBV12-3 or TRBV12-4 with TRBJ2-5; possible D gene TRBD2, 6 bases. The germline V and J ends were trimmed by 7 bases and 3 bases, with 21 bases remaining between them. The CDR3 contains 16 residues. In nucleotides, the CDR3 is TGTGCCAGCACTCATGACGGGGGACCTTCCAAAGAGACCCAGTACTTC. Translating it yields CASTHDGGPSKETQYF.

Only a few counts were recorded for this clonotype. J is TRBJ2-7 and V is TRBV20-1, with 11 bases aligning to TRBD1. The V gene's germline CDR1 is DFQATT and CDR2 SNEGSKA (reference sequence). The CDR3 sequence is 14 residues long. V lost 6 bases and J lost 1; bases outside the gene matches: 5. This chain's CDR3 is CSAEGQGASYEQYF. The CDR3 DNA reads TGCAGTGCAGAAGGACAGGGGGCATCCTACGAGCAGTACTTC.

This clonotype was picked up a small number of times. One end of the junction is discordant with germline, which a read error may explain. This chain uses TRBV24-1 with TRBJ2-7; 7 bases line up with TRBD1. The CDR3 extends over 14 amino acids. Germline V gene data show CDR1 as KGHDR and CDR2 as SFDVKD. The DNA of the CDR3 is TGTGCCTCCAGTGATTCTCGGACAGGTTACGAGCAGTACTTC. It yields the protein CASSDSRTGYEQYF.